Shown below are 28 T cell receptor beta chains from a single sample sequenced in a study of cytomegalovirus exposure and HLA in healthy donors. PCR was performed using 60 Vbeta and 13 Jbeta primers. Only in-frame clones appear in the TCRdb table, and some are missing; sequencing was by immunoSEQ multiplex PCR. The sample consists of about 200,000 clones, about three quarters of them appearing once. Sample: PBMCs. Receptors originate from a woman in her twenties or thirties in good health and CMV-seropositive.

This chain connects TRBV4-3 to TRBJ1-2; no firm D call. The V end lost 0 bases, the J end lost 4 bases, and 18 bases lay between the germline ends. The length of the CDR3 is 17 residues. The V gene's germline CDR1 is LGHNA and CDR2 YSLEER. The CDR3 DNA follows: TGCGCCAGCAGCCAAGACCCCGTTGGAGCGCCTTTCTATGGCTACACCTTC. It codes for CASSQDPVGAPFYGYTF.

The CDR3 coding sequence is TGTGCCAGCTCACCACCGGGCAGGGGGAGAAACACCATATATTTT. It is translated as CASSPPGRGRNTIYF. V is TRBV18 and J is TRBJ1-3, with 7 bases fitting TRBD1. The germline V gene has CDR1 KGHSH and CDR2 LQKENI. The CDR3 extends over 15 amino acids. With 0 bases clipped from V and 5 bases from J, the junction kept 4 bases outside the gene matches.

The V call is TRBV29-1, the J call TRBJ2-7; perhaps TRBD1 as D (6 bases). CDR3 length equals 15 residues. The V end lost 3 bases, the J end lost 0 bases, and 15 bases lay between the germline ends. CDR1 is SQVTM, CDR2 ANQGSEA, per germline. The DNA for the CDR3 is TGCAGCGTTGATAGTATGACAGGAGGCTCCTACGAGCAGTACTTC. Encoded protein: CSVDSMTGGSYEQYF.

The chain links TRBV11-2 to TRBJ2-5; D possibly corresponds to TRBD2 (5 bases). The CDR3 has 13 residues. The ends were cut back, 6 bases at V and 1 base at J, with 9 bases in the middle. Germline lookup yields CDR1 SGHAT and CDR2 FQNNGV. CDR3 DNA: TGTGCCAGCAGGGCGGGCCTCCAAGAGACCCAGTACTTC. Protein sequence: CASRAGLQETQYF.

This chain connects TRBV7-9 to TRBJ2-1; 8 bases are a match to TRBD2. V lost 2 bases, J lost 12 bases, and 9 bases stayed unmatched. The CDR3 length is 14 residues. Per the germline V gene, CDR1 is SEHNR and CDR2 is FQNEAQ (reference sequence). DNA for the CDR3: TGTGCCAGCAGCTTATATGGCGGGGGGCATGGGCAGTTCTTC. This codes for CASSLYGGGHGQFF. The full variable domain, its missing parts supplied by reference TRBV7-9 and TRBJ2-1, is DTGVSQNPRHKITKRGQNVTFRCDPISEHNRLYWYRQTLGQGPEFLTYFQNEAQLEKSRLLSDRFSAERPKGSFSTLEIQRTEQGDSAMYLCASSLYGGGHGQFFGPGTRLTVL.

The chain has TRBV7-2 and TRBJ2-1; TRBD2 matches 10 bases. V shed 3 bases, J shed 6 bases, and the junction held 2 bases outside the gene matches. The germline V gene encodes CDR1 SGHTA and CDR2 FQGNSA. The CDR3 totals 14 residues. DNA of the CDR3: TGTGCCAGCAGCTTCTGGACTAGCGGCAATGAGCAGTTCTTC. It encodes CASSFWTSGNEQFF.

This clone was found a few times. The V call is TRBV5-1, the J call TRBJ2-1; a possible D gene is TRBD1 (5 bases). Germline V gene data show CDR1 as SGHRS and CDR2 as YFSETQ. Trimming removed 2 bases from V and 8 bases from J, with 14 bases in between. This CDR3 has 14 amino acids. The CDR3 is CASSLGQPGDEQFF. The DNA for the CDR3 is TGCGCCAGCAGCTTAGGACAACCGGGCGATGAGCAGTTCTTC.

This rearrangement joins TRBV4-3 to TRBJ2-3; 8 bases align to TRBD2. The CDR3 totals 17 residues. Germline loops: CDR1 LGHNA, CDR2 YSLEER. V gave up 1 base and J gave up 3 bases; unmatched junction bases: 9. In DNA form, the CDR3 reads TGCGCCAGCAGCCAAGTGAGAACCGGGGGGGGGACAGATACGCAGTATTTT. This translates into CASSQVRTGGGTDTQYF.

This chain links TRBV29-1 with TRBJ2-1; tentatively, D is TRBD2 (5 bases). The CDR3 has 11 residues. Trimming pared 7 bases from V and 9 bases from J, leaving 13 bases between. The V gene's germline CDR1 is SQVTM and CDR2 ANQGSEA. The chain's CDR3 is CSGVRGSEQFF. The CDR3 bases are TGCAGCGGTGTCCGAGGGAGTGAGCAGTTCTTC.

This clone has just one count. This rearrangement joins TRBV6-6 to TRBJ2-4, with D unclear. The CDR3 runs to 16 residues. V was clipped by 3 bases and J by 0 bases, with 12 bases between them. Germline CDR1 and CDR2: MNHNY and SVGAGI (reference sequence). The CDR3 here is CASSYLAALAKNIQYF. CDR3 nucleotides: TGTGCCAGCAGTTATTTGGCGGCCTTAGCCAAAAACATTCAGTACTTC.

The CDR3 DNA sequence: TGTGCCAGTAGCACTCCGGGACTACGTGTTGAGCAGTTCTTC. Protein product: CASSTPGLRVEQFF. The V call is TRBV19, the J call TRBJ2-1; the match to TRBD2 covers 7 bases. The CDR3 contains 14 residues. The ends lost 6 bases at V and 9 bases at J; junction bases unmatched: 11. Germline CDR1 is LNHDA and CDR2 is SQIVND (reference sequence).

This chain connects TRBV7-2 to TRBJ2-1; perhaps TRBD1 as D (5 bases). The germline V gene has CDR1 SGHTA and CDR2 FQGNSA. The CDR3 length is 14 residues. V was trimmed by 7 bases and J by 2 bases, leaving 12 bases between them. CDR3 sequence reads: CASTQGVAYNEQFF. The CDR3 DNA reads as TGTGCCAGCACCCAAGGGGTGGCCTACAATGAGCAGTTCTTC.

J is TRBJ1-6 and V is TRBV6-6; D is perhaps TRBD1 (6 bases). CDR1 and CDR2 (germline): MNHNY, SVGAGI (reference sequence). The CDR3 contains 16 residues. The V end was cut by 2 bases, the J end by 6 bases, with 14 bases between. The CDR3 DNA is TGTGCCAGCAGTTACGGGGCAGGGGTTCGTAATTCACCCCTCCACTTT. It translates to CASSYGAGVRNSPLHF.

This clone was seen only a few times. One end of the junction does not line up with germline, which may come from a read error. This rearrangement joins TRBV7-7 to TRBJ2-3, with 8 bases that match TRBD1. There are 15 residues in the CDR3. The germline V gene has CDR1 SSHAT and CDR2 FNYEAQ (reference sequence). The CDR3 region is CASSAGQGITDTQYF. The CDR3 DNA reads TGTGCTAGCAGCGCAGGACAGGGAATCACAGATACGCAGTATTTT.

V and J are TRBV30 and TRBJ2-5; the match to TRBD2 covers 8 bases. The junction had 8 bases not matched to a gene; V was cut back by 2 bases and J by 9 bases. The CDR3 covers 13 residues. In germline, CDR1 is GTSNPN, CDR2 SVGIG (reference sequence). CDR3 protein: CAWSPRGGRAQYF. The CDR3, as DNA: TGTGCCTGGAGTCCCCGGGGGGGCAGGGCCCAGTACTTC. The variable domain in full, completed from reference TRBV30 and TRBJ2-5, reads SQTIHQWPATLVQPVGSPLSLECTVEGTSNPNLYWYRQAAGRGLQLLFYSVGIGQISSEVPQNLSASRPQDRQFILSSKKLLLSDSGFYLCAWSPRGGRAQYFGPGTRLLVL.

The J gene is TRBJ2-6, the V gene TRBV7-3; 7 nucleotides line up with TRBD1. V dropped 5 bases and J dropped 0; count of bases not matched to a gene: 10. This CDR3 comprises 18 residues. Germline loops: CDR1 SGHTA, CDR2 FQGTGA. CDR3 sequence (DNA): TGTGCCAGCAGCGCAACCGGGACAGTCAACTCTGGGGCCAACGTCCTGACTTTC. Residues: CASSATGTVNSGANVLTF.

This sequence joins TRBV5-1 and TRBJ1-4; D ambiguous. This CDR3 is built from 15 residues. V lost 4 bases to trimming and J lost 3 bases, with 13 bases between them. Germline loops: CDR1 SGHRS, CDR2 YFSETQ. This CDR3 reads CASSVPGISNEKLFF. As DNA, the CDR3 is TGCGCCAGCAGCGTCCCGGGGATCTCTAATGAAAAACTGTTTTTT.

The V gene is TRBV6-5, the J gene TRBJ1-2, with 8 bases matching TRBD1. This CDR3 is built from 14 residues. Germline V CDR1 and CDR2: MNHEY, SVGAGI. The J segment lost 4 bases and the V segment lost 5 bases, leaving 6 bases of the junction unmatched. The CDR3 here is CASSERTGSYGYTF. As DNA, the CDR3 is TGTGCCAGCAGTGAACGGACAGGGAGCTATGGCTACACCTTC.

This rearrangement joins TRBV14 to TRBJ2-1, with TRBD1 matching 10 bases. V lost 6 bases and J lost 8; bases outside the gene matches: 4. The germline CDR1 and CDR2 sequences are SGHDN and FVKESK. This CDR3 has 13 amino acids. The CDR3 DNA follows: TGTGCCAGCAGACGACAGGGGGCTTATGAGCAGTTCTTC. Its protein is CASRRQGAYEQFF.

J is TRBJ1-2 and V is TRBV6-1; a possible D gene is TRBD1 (5 bases). The CDR3 totals 14 residues. V lost 3 bases and J lost 4, with 12 bases in between. Germline CDR1 and CDR2: MNHNS and SASEGT. The DNA of the CDR3 is TGTGCCAGCAGTGAGGGGAGGGGACGCTATGGCTACACCTTC. Translating it yields CASSEGRGRYGYTF.

The gene calls are TRBV30 and TRBJ2-5; 9 bases are shared with TRBD1. Unmatched junction bases numbered 8, after V lost 2 bases and J lost 1 base. In germline, CDR1 is GTSNPN, CDR2 SVGIG (reference sequence). The CDR3 is made up of 16 amino acids. As DNA, the CDR3 is TGTGCCTGGAGTCCCGGGACAGGGCCAACCCAAGAGACCCAGTACTTC. It is translated as CAWSPGTGPTQETQYF.

The chain is built from TRBV19 and TRBJ2-2; D may be TRBD2 (6 bases). The CDR3 loop spans 14 amino acids. Germline CDR1 and CDR2: LNHDA and SQIVND (reference sequence). V lost 10 bases, J lost 1 base, and 13 bases lay in between. In DNA form, the CDR3 reads TGTGCCACAAGGAGGGGAGTGAACACCGGGGAGCTGTTTTTT. Its translation: CATRRGVNTGELFF.

To note about this clone: The junction departs from germline at one end; a sequencing error may be responsible. V gene TRBV7-7 combines with J gene TRBJ1-6; perhaps TRBD1 as D (6 bases). Germline V CDR1 and CDR2: SSHAT, FNYEAQ (reference sequence). The CDR3 runs to 16 residues. As DNA, the CDR3 is TGTGCTAGCAGCCCCACCCACACAGGGCCCAATTCACCCCTCCACTTT. Translation: CASSPTHTGPNSPLHF.

The chain combines TRBV21-1 with TRBJ1-5. TRBV21-1 is a known pseudogene. There are 15 residues in the CDR3. Here the CDR3 reads CASSNTRKRGQPQHF. CDR3 bases: TGTGCCAGCAGCAATACGAGGAAGCGGGGTCAGCCCCAGCATTTT.

The chain has TRBV27 and TRBJ2-7, with 8 bases lining up with TRBD1. V was clipped by 1 base and J by 2 bases; unmatched bases: 1. The CDR3 covers 14 residues. Looked up from germline, CDR1 is MNHEY and CDR2 is SMNVEV (reference sequence). CDR3 region: CASSLLTGAYEQYF. The CDR3 DNA follows: TGTGCCAGCAGTTTATTGACAGGGGCCTACGAGCAGTACTTC.

The chain uses TRBV7-9 and TRBJ1-1; 8 nucleotides line up with TRBD1. The CDR3 is 15 amino acids. The J segment lost 0 bases and the V segment lost 3 bases, leaving 3 bases of the junction unmatched. Germline CDR1 is SEHNR and CDR2 is FQNEAQ (reference sequence). Here the CDR3 reads CASSLGQALNTEAFF. In DNA form, the CDR3 reads TGTGCCAGCAGCTTGGGACAGGCACTGAACACTGAAGCTTTCTTT.

The chain couples TRBV28 to TRBJ1-2; D might be TRBD1 (5 bases). Germline CDR1 and CDR2: MDHEN and SYDVKM. The V and J ends lost 6 bases and 8 bases respectively, with 19 bases between them. The CDR3 totals 14 residues. The CDR3 bases are TGTGCCAGCAGGCGCTCGGGGGGGTCGATGGGCTACACCTTC. Amino acids: CASRRSGGSMGYTF.

This clone was detected once. The same CDR3 arises from other DNA sequences in this sample as well. The gene calls are TRBV5-1 and TRBJ2-3, with 9 positions matching TRBD1. V shed 3 bases, J shed 3 bases, and the junction held 5 bases outside the gene matches. This CDR3 spans 15 amino acids. Germline V gene lookup returns CDR1 SGHRS and CDR2 YFSETQ. CDR3 sequence (DNA): TGCGCCAGCAGCTCGGGACAGGGAAGGACAGATACGCAGTATTTT. It codes for CASSSGQGRTDTQYF.